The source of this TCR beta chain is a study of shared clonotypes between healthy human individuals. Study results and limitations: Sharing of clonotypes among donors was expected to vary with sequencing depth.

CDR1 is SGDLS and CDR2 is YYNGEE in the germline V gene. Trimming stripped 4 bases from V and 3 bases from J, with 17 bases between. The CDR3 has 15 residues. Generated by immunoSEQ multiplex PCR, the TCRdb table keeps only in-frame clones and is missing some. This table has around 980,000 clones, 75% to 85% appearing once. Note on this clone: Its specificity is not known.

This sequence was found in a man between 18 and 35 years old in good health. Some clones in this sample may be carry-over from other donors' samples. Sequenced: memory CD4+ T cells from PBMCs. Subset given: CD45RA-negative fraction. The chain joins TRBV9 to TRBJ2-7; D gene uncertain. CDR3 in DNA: TGTGCCAGCAGCCCCAGCCTCAATGAGGTCTACGAGCAGTACTTC. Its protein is CASSPSLNEVYEQYF.